This T cell receptor (beta chain) was identified in a study of blood T cell repertoires in acute mononucleosis (TCRdb year 2020). Background for the entire study: Convalescent samples, which represented the memory response, were taken 5 to 8 months after the acute presentation. A mean blood EBV load of approximately 3.8 log10 genome copies per million B cells was observed during acute infection, and a mean blood EBV load of around 2.6 was observed at convalescence. Points the paper makes about the study in general: Although only 7% to 9% of unique acute clonotypes carried over into convalescence, these persisting clonotypes made up most of the response, and the remainder were seemingly replaced by new, diverse de novo clonotypes. In TCR repertoire selection for BRLF1 (YVL-BR), TCRalpha CDR3 motifs took on a dominant role, whereas TCRbeta played only a minimal one. Because only a fraction of each donor's blood was analyzed, sampling error might partly account for the low clonotype overlap between the acute and convalescent samples. With just a few donors in the cohort, the group averages were based on very few individuals.

Per the publication, the time point label means: convalescence about 6 months (5-8 months) after acute presentation (visit 7). Over primary infection, the study followed CD8 T cell responses to two immunodominant EBV epitopes: BRLF1 109 (YVL-BR) and BMLF1 280 (GLC-BM). Primary EBV infection was taken to be indicated by a positive serum heterophile antibody test and EBV viral capsid antigen-specific IgM. Total CD8 T cells were first enriched from PBMCs by magnetic positive selection (MACS). A FACSAria III was used to sort live CD3+ CD8+ tetramer+ cells to a purity above 90%. Cell sorting used a PE-conjugated tetramer carrying the BRLF1 109-117 peptide. Directly ex vivo after tetramer sorting, the TCR repertoires of EBV epitope-specific CD8 T cells were deep-sequenced at acute infection and at convalescence. A few people aged roughly 18 to 30 with clinical acute infectious mononucleosis and laboratory evidence of primary EBV infection were used as donors. Heparinized peripheral blood was drawn at clinical presentation with mononucleosis symptoms and again about 6 months later. PBMCs were isolated by Ficoll-Paque density gradient centrifugation.

Points on this clone: Per-base quality was not reported, and no clone a single base away is much larger than it.

Total RNA from at least 9,000 sorted tetramer+ CD8 T cells was reverse transcribed into cDNA for TCR profiling. CDR3 regions were amplified by PCR with primers annealing to V and J regions, adding unique molecular identifiers to track templates. Profiling of the TCRalpha and TCRbeta chains was done on the immunoSEQ platform, including the sequencing and error-correction standards of that platform. The authors' analysis ran thus. Clonal copy numbers were corrected for sequencing and PCR errors, and CDR3s were defined according to IMGT conventions. Only productive rearrangements were analyzed, using immunoSEQ Analyzer versions 2.0 and 3.0, with gene-pairing frequencies processed further in Microsoft Excel. Circos plots were used to visualize V-J pairings, and MEME plus a custom motifSearch program were used to find CDR3 motifs. The OLGA algorithm was used to calculate the probability of generation of TCR sequences. Clonotypes seen at both visits were called persistent; those seen only acutely were nonpersistent; those seen only at convalescence were de novo. An amino acid clonotype used by more than one donor was defined as a public TCR. Sourced from immuneACCESS, this table was stored by TCRdb with only in-frame sequences that have V and J called. A share of the clones is absent; for the studies checked, an unresolved V gene accounts for under half, and the remainder has no known explanation. V and J calls and clone size follow that table, whereas D and trimming were derived from the DNA. In this sample the table shows approximately 1,400 clones, about 23% of which occur a single time. The ten biggest clones cover 34% of the sample.

The germline V gene encodes CDR1 SQVTM and CDR2 ANQGSEA. V is clipped by 6 bases and J by 0 bases, and the sequence between their germline boundaries is 33 bases long. The CDR3 spans 21 residues, from the cysteine through the phenylalanine. Only CDR3 DNA remains: 63 bases, in frame from the first base. Material: EBV YVL epitope tetramer+ CD8+ T cells sorted from PBMCs, obtained during convalescence from infectious mononucleosis. The sample's cell subset or site, from its label and the paper: CD8 T cells binding a tetramer with EBV BRLF1 109-117 peptide (YVL-BR). The receptor's source is a woman under 30 with infectious mononucleosis caused by EBV. The sequence joins TRBV29-1 to TRBJ2-1; matching of 7 bases hints at TRBD1 as the D gene. The CDR3 protein is CSVGGTVSGSCGAYSYNEQFF. The nucleotide sequence is given as TGCAGCGTAGGAGGGACAGTGTCCGGGAGTTGCGGGGCATACTCCTACAATGAGCAGTTCTTC.